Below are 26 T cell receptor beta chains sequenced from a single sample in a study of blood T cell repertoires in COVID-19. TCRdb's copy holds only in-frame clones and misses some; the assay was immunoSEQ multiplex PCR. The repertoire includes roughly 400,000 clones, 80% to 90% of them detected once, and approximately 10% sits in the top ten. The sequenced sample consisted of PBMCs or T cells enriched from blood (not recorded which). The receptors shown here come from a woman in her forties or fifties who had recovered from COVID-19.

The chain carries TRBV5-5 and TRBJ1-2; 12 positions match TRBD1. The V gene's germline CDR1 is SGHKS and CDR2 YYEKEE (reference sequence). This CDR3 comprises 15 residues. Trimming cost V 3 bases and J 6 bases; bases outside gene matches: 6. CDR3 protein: CASSSPGTGGNGYTF. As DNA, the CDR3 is TGTGCCAGCAGCTCACCCGGGACAGGGGGCAATGGCTACACCTTC.

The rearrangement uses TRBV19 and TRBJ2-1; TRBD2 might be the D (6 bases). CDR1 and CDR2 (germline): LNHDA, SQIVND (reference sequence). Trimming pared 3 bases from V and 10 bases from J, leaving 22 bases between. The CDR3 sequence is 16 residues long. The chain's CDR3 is CASSIGGGVLNGEQFF. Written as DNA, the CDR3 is TGTGCCAGTAGTATTGGGGGAGGAGTCCTAAATGGAGAGCAGTTCTTC. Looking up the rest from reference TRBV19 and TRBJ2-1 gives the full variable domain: DGGITQSPKYLFRKEGQNVTLSCEQNLNHDAMYWYRQDPGQGLRLIYYSQIVNDFQKGDIAEGYSVSREKKESFPLTVTSAQKNPTAFYLCASSIGGGVLNGEQFFGPGTRLTVL.

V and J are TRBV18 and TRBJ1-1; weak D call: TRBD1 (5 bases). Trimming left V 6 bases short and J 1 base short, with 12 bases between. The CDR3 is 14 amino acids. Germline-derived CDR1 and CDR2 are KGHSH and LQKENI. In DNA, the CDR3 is TGTGCCAGCTCCCGCGGACATCAGAACACTGAAGCTTTCTTT. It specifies CASSRGHQNTEAFF.

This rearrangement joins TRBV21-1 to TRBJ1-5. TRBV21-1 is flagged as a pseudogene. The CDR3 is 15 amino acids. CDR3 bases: TGTGCCAGCAGCCCCCGAACGGGGGGGATTCAGCCCCAGCATTTT. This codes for CASSPRTGGIQPQHF.

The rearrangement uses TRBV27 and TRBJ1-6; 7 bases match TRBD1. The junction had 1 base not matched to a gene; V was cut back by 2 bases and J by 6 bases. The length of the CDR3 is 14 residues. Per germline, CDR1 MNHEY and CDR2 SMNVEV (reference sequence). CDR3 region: CASSLGTANSPLHF. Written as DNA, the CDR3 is TGTGCCAGCAGTTTAGGGACAGCTAATTCACCCCTCCACTTT.

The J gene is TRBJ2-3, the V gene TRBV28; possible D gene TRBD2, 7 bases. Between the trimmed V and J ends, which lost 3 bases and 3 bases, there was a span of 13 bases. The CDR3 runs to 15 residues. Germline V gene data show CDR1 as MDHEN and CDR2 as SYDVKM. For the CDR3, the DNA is TGTGCCAGCAGTTTGCCGGGGGGCGCAACAGATACGCAGTATTTT. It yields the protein CASSLPGGATDTQYF.

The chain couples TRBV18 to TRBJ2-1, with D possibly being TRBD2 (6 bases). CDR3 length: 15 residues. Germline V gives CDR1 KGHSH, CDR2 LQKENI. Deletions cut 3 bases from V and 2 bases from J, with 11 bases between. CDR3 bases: TGTGCCAGCTCACCGACCGGGGGAACCTACAATGAGCAGTTCTTC. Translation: CASSPTGGTYNEQFF.

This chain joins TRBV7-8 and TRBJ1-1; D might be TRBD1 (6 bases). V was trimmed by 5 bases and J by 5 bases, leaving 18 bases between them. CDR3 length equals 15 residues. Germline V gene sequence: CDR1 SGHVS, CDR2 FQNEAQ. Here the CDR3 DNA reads TGTGCCAGCAGCGACAAATATCACAGGGTTACTGAAGCTTTCTTT. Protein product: CASSDKYHRVTEAFF.

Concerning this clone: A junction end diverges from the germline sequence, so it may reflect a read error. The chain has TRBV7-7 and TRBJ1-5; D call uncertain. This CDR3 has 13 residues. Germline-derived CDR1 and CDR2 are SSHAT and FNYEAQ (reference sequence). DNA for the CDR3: TGTGCTAGCAGCTTAGGTTTGGAGTCGCCCCAGCATTTT. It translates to CASSLGLESPQHF.

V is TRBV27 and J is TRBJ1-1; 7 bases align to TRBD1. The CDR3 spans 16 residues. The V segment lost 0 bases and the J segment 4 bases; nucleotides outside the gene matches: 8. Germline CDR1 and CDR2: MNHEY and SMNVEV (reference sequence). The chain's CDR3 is CASSLSAGQRSTEAFF. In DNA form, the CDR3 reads TGTGCCAGCAGTTTATCGGCGGGACAGAGGAGCACTGAAGCTTTCTTT.

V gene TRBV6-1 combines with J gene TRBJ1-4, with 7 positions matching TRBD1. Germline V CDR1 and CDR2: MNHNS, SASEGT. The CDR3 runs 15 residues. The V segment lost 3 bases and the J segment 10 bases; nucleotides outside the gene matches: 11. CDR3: CASSDDGGGAGKLFF. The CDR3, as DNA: TGTGCCAGCAGTGACGATGGAGGGGGCGCGGGAAAACTGTTTTTT.

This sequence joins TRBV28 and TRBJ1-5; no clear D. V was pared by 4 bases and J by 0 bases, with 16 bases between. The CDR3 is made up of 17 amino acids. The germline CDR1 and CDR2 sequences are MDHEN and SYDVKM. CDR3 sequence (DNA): TGTGCCAGCAGTTCCTACCCGACGGGGTATAGCAATCAGCCCCAGCATTTT. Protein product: CASSSYPTGYSNQPQHF.

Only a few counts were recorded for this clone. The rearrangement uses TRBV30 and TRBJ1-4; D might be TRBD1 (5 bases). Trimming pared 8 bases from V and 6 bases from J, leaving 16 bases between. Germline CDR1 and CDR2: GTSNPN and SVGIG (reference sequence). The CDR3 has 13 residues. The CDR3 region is CAGRTGGDEKLFF. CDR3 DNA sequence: TGTGCCGGACGAACGGGAGGGGATGAAAAACTGTTTTTT.

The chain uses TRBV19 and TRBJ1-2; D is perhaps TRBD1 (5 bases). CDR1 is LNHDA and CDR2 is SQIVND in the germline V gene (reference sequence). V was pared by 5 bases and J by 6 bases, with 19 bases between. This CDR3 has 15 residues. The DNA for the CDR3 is TGTGCCAGTAGTCCACTCCCGGGGGGGGTTGATGGCTACACCTTC. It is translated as CASSPLPGGVDGYTF. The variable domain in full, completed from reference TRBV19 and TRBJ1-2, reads DGGITQSPKYLFRKEGQNVTLSCEQNLNHDAMYWYRQDPGQGLRLIYYSQIVNDFQKGDIAEGYSVSREKKESFPLTVTSAQKNPTAFYLCASSPLPGGVDGYTFGSGTRLTVV.

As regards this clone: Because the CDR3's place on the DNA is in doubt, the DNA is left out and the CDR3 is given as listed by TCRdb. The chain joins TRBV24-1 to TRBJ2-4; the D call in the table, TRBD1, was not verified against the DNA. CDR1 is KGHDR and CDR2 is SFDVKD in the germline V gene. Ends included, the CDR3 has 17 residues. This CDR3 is CATSSTAVLRAKNIQYF.

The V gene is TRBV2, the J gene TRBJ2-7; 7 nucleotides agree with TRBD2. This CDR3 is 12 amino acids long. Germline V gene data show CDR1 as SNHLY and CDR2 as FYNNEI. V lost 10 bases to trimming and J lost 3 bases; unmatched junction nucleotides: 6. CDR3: CATGGGFYEQYF. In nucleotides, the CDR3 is TGTGCCACTGGGGGAGGGTTCTACGAGCAGTACTTC. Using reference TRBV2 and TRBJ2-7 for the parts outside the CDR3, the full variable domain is EPEVTQTPSHQVTQMGQEVILRCVPISNHLYFYWYRQILGQKVEFLVSFYNNEISEKSEIFDDQFSVERPDGSNFTLKIRSTKLEDSAMYFCATGGGFYEQYFGPGTRLTVT.

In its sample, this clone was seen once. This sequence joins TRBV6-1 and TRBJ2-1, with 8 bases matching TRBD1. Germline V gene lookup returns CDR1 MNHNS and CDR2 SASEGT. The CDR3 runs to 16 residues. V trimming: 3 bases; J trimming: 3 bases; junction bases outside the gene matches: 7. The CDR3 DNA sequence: TGTGCCAGCAGTGATGTGGACAGGGAAGGCTACAATGAGCAGTTCTTC. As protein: CASSDVDREGYNEQFF.

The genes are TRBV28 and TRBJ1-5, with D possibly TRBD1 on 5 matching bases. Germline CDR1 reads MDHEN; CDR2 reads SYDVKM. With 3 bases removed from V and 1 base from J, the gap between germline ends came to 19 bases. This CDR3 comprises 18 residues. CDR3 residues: CASSFGLRASWSNQPQHF. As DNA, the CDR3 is TGTGCCAGCAGTTTCGGCCTCAGGGCCAGCTGGAGCAATCAGCCCCAGCATTTT.

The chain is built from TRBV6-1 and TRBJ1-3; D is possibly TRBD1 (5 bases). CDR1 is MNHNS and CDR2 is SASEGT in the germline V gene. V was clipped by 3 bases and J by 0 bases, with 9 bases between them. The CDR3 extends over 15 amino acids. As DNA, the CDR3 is TGTGCCAGCAGTGACAGGGTTATCTCTGGAAACACCATATATTTT. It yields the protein CASSDRVISGNTIYF.

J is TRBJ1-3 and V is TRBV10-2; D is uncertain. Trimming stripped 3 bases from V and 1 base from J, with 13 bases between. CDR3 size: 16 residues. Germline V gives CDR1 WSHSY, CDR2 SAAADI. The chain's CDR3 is CASSDVPAGSGNTIYF. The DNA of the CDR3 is TGCGCCAGCAGTGACGTTCCGGCGGGTTCTGGAAACACCATATATTTT.

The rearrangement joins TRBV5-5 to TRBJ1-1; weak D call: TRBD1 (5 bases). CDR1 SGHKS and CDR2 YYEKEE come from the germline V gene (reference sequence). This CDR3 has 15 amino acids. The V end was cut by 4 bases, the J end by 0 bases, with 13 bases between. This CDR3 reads CASSEVGGVNTEAFF. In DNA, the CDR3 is TGTGCCAGCAGCGAAGTTGGAGGGGTGAACACTGAAGCTTTCTTT.

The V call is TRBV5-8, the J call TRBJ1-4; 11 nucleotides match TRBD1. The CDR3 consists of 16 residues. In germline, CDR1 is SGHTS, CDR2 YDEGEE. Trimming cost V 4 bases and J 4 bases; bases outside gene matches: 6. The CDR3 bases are TGTGCCAGCAGCCGGGGGACAGGGGGGGATAATGAAAAACTGTTTTTT. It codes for CASSRGTGGDNEKLFF.

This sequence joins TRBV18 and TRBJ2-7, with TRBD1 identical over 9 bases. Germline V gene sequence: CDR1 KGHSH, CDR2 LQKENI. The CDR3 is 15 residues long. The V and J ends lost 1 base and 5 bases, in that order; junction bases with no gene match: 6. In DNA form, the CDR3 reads TGTGCCAGCTCACCACAGGACAGGGGTTCCCACGAGCAGTACTTC. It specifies CASSPQDRGSHEQYF.

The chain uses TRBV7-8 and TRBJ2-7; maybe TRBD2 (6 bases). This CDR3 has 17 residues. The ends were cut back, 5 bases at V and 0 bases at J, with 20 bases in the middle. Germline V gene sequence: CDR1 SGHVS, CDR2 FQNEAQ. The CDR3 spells CASSPTTRGLGSYEQYF. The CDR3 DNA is TGTGCCAGCAGCCCGACTACGCGGGGACTTGGCTCCTACGAGCAGTACTTC.

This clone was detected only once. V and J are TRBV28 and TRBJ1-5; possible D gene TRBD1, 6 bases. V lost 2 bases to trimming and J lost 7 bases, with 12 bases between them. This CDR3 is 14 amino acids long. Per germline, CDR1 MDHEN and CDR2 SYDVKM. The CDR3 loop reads CASSLAGEGQPQHF. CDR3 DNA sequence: TGTGCCAGCAGTTTAGCAGGGGAAGGCCAGCCCCAGCATTTT.

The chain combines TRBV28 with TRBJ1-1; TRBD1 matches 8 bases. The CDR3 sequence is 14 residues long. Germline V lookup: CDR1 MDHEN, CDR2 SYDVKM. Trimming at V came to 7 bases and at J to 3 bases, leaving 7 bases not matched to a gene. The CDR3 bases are TGTGCCAGCACCGTGGGACAGGCATACACTGAAGCTTTCTTT. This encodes CASTVGQAYTEAFF. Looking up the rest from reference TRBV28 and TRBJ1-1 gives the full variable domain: DVKVTQSSRYLVKRTGEKVFLECVQDMDHENMFWYRQDPGLGLRLIYFSYDVKMKEKGDIPEGYSVSREKKERFSLILESASTNQTSMYLCASTVGQAYTEAFFGQGTRLTVV.